The entry that follows covers one T cell receptor beta chain sequence. The target antigen is unknown. The repertoire was sequenced with immunoSEQ multiplex PCR; TCRdb's copy has only in-frame clones and lacks some. The table lists about 180,000 clones, approximately 87% of them singletons. These data are taken from a study of cytomegalovirus exposure and HLA in healthy donors. Study conclusions and caveats: Some TCR beta chains (approximately 180 of them) were listed as cytomegalovirus-associated. Specificity of a few CMV-associated chains for CMV antigens was verified in vitro.

The study drew the donors from its approximately 110-subject validation cohort, separate from the roughly 700-subject first cohort. The specimen sequenced was PBMCs. This TCR was sampled from a woman in her thirties in good health and CMV-seronegative.

The CDR3 reads CATRGRGNEQFF. In nucleotides, the CDR3 is TGTGCCACTCGAGGTCGGGGGAATGAGCAGTTCTTC. The V and J genes are TRBV2 and TRBJ2-1, with TRBD2 as a possible D gene (6 bases). Between the trimmed V and J ends, which lost 10 bases and 7 bases, there was a span of 14 bases. Germline V gene data show CDR1 as SNHLY and CDR2 as FYNNEI. CDR3 size: 12 residues.